This record concerns one T cell receptor beta chain sequence. The antigen remains undetermined. This sample stems from a study of beta chain features in type 1 diabetes. Study information: The study found patients and healthy donors alike in age, gender and cell yields.

Reverse transcribing all isolated RNA meant expressed TCRB transcripts were sequenced. Profiled with immunoSEQ multiplex PCR; TCRdb holds only in-frame clones, not every one. The repertoire consists of approximately 150,000 clones, with more than 10% occurring once and the leading ten covering roughly 1.4%. Study observations and caveats: All four CD4+ subsets of Type 1 diabetes patients contained TCRB CDR3s that were moderately but significantly shorter. Insertions at VDJ junctions were less frequent in type 1 diabetes patients. These patients also deleted more nucleotides at the same junctions. In patients and controls equally, PCR might favor templates that are shorter.

V shed 0 bases and J shed 1 base, with 6 bases lying between them. This CDR3 has 14 residues. Germline V CDR1 and CDR2: GTSNPN, SVGIG (reference sequence). The sample consisted of central memory CD4+ T cells from blood. The sequence was collected from a young man with type 1 diabetes. The chain uses TRBV30 and TRBJ2-2; D unclear. The CDR3 reads CAWSVQLNTGELFF. Here the CDR3 DNA reads TGTGCCTGGAGTGTCCAGCTGAACACCGGGGAGCTGTTTTTT.